This TCR beta chain was found in a study of CD8 T cells in Susac syndrome. An input of roughly 0.5 to 1 ug of RNA was subjected to reverse transcription using random hexamers. TCRdb passed the immunoSEQ multiplex PCR reads through MiXCR, listing each CDR3 protein once. In the table there are about 80,000 distinct CDR3 sequences, around 90% of which are singletons. This CDR3 has 16 amino acids. Germline lookup yields CDR1 LGHNA and CDR2 YSLEER. V gave up 0 bases and J gave up 2 bases, with 12 bases separating them. Treatment-naive patients with stable or active relapsing-remitting disease served as multiple sclerosis controls. FACS was used to enrich TEMRA cells, whereas the CD8+ and CD4+ T cells were obtained by negative isolation.

This receptor was obtained from a human donor with multiple sclerosis. This sequence joins TRBV4-3 and TRBJ2-3; D perhaps matches TRBD2 (5 bases). The sample was CD8+ T cells from PBMCs. The CDR3, as DNA: TGCGCCAGCAGCCAAGATCGCGACGGGGTCACAGATACGCAGTATTTT. It codes for CASSQDRDGVTDTQYF.